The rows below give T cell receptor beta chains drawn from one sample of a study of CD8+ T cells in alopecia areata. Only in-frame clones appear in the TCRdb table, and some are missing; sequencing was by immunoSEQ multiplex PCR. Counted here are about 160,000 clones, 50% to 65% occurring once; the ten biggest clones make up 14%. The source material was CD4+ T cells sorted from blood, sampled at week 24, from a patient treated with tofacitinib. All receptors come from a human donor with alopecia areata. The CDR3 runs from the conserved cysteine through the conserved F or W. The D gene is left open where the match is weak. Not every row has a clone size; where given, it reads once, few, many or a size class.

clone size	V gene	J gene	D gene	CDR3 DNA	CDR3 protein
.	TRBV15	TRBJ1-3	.	TGTGCCACCAGCAGATGGACAGCAGCTTCAAACACCATATATTTT	CATSRWTAASNTIYF
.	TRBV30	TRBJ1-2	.	TGTGCCTGGAGTGTGACCCCGACAGGCTACACCTTC	CAWSVTPTGYTF
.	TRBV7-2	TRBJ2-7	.	TGTGCCAGCAGTTTATCAGGGGTCCCCTCCTCCTACGAGCAGTACTTC	CASSLSGVPSSYEQYF
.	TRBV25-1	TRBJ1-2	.	TGTGCCAGCAGTGAGGGCAGCCACTACACCTTC	CASSEGSHYTF
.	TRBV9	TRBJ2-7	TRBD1	TGTGCCAGCAGCGTAGCTTCGGCAGGGGGCTACTACGAGCAGTACTTC	CASSVASAGGYYEQYF
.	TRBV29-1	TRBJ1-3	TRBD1	TGCAGCGTTGGACAGGGGGCCGTCAATGGAAACACCATATATTTT	CSVGQGAVNGNTIYF
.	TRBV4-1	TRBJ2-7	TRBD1	TGCGCCAGCAGCGAGCCGACAGGGGGTCCCTACGAGCAGTACTTC	CASSEPTGGPYEQYF
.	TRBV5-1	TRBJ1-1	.	TGCGCCAGCAGCTCTCTCGGGGGATACACTGAAGCTTTCTTT	CASSSLGGYTEAFF
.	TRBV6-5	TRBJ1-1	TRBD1	TGTGCCACCTATACCGGGACAGGGCGGAACACTGAAGCTTTCTTT	CATYTGTGRNTEAFF
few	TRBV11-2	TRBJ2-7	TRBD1	TGTGCCAGCAGCACTACGCCGGGACAGGGCTACGAGCAGTACTTC	CASSTTPGQGYEQYF
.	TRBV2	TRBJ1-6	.	TGTGCCAGCGGCCGGGACGGAAATTCACCCCTCCACTTT	CASGRDGNSPLHF
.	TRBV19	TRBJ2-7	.	TGTGCCAGTAGTGCCGGCGGCCACGAGCAGTACTTC	CASSAGGHEQYF
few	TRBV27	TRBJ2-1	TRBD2	TGTGCCAGCAGTTTACTAGCGGGGGGGCCGATGGATGAGCAGTTCTTC	CASSLLAGGPMDEQFF
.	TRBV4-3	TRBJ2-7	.	TGCCGACAATGGGGCCTTCTCTACGAGCAGTACTTC	CRQWGLLYEQYF
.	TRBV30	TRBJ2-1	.	TGTGCCTGGGGGGAAGGGTACAATGAGCAGTTCTTC	CAWGEGYNEQFF
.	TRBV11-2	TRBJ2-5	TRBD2	TGTGCCAGCAGCCATCTGACTAGCGGGGGGATACAAGAGACCCAGTACTTC	CASSHLTSGGIQETQYF
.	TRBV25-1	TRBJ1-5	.	TGTGCCACCCCAACAATGGGCGGATGCCAGCCCCAGCATTTT	CATPTMGGCQPQHF
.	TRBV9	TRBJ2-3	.	TGTGCCAGCAGCGTAGGTGGCCCTCGTGCAGATACGCAGTATTTT	CASSVGGPRADTQYF
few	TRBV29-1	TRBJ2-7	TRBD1	TGCAGCGGTGGGACAGCCTCCTACGAGCAGTACTTC	CSGGTASYEQYF
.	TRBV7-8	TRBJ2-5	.	TGTGCCAGCAGCCCAGCGATAATAGGGACCCAGTACTTC	CASSPAIIGTQYF
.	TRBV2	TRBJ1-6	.	TGTGCCAGCAGTGAATCTTTGCAGTCTTCACCCCTCCACTTT	CASSESLQSSPLHF
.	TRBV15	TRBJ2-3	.	TGTGCCACCAGCAGAGATCGACTTTCCTCTTACACAGATACGCAGTATTTT	CATSRDRLSSYTDTQYF
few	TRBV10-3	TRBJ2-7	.	TGTGCCATCAGTGAGCAGGGCTCCTACGAGCAGTACTTC	CAISEQGSYEQYF
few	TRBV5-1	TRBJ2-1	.	TGCGCCAGCAGAAGGGACTCGGACAATGAGCAGTTCTTC	CASRRDSDNEQFF
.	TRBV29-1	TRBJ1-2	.	TGCAGCGTTGGAGGGCGGGCTAACTATGGCTACACCTTC	CSVGGRANYGYTF
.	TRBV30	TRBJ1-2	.	TGTGCCTGGAGTGATGCTGGGGAGAACTATGGCTACACCTTC	CAWSDAGENYGYTF
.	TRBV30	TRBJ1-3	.	TGTGCCTCGACGGGCCGGGGTTTTACTGGAAACACCATATATTTT	CASTGRGFTGNTIYF
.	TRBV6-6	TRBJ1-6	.	TGTGCCAGCAGTTACACGGACAGAGATTCACCCCTCCACTTT	CASSYTDRDSPLHF
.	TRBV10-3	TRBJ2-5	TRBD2	TGTGCCATCAGCCAGTCCTCAGCGGGGGGTGTCGAGACCCAGTACTTC	CAISQSSAGGVETQYF
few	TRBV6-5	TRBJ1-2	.	TGTGCCAGCAGTTACGAACCAAACTATGGCTACACCTTC	CASSYEPNYGYTF
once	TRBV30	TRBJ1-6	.	TGTGCCTGGAGTACGGGGGTCAATTCACCCCTCCACTTT	CAWSTGVNSPLHF